The 19 T cell receptor beta chains in this list originate from one sample, sequenced in a study of T-cell reconstitution after alpha-beta-depleted transplantation in children. The authors prepared the TCRbeta library with unique molecular identifiers. TCRdb fed the PCR reads into MiXCR, producing one record per CDR3 protein. The table has around 270,000 distinct CDR3 sequences, over 9.5% seen once; the top ten hold about 8%. Sequencing was performed on PBMCs, taken before TCRalphabeta/CD19-depleted stem cell transplant. The receptor set was obtained from a boy under two years old with acute myeloid leukemia, due to receive a stem cell transplant.

This clonotype was recorded many times. The chain recombines TRBV5-1 with TRBJ1-2, with 8 bases that match TRBD1. Germline CDR1 is SGHRS and CDR2 is YFSETQ. The CDR3 contains 15 residues. The V segment lost 1 base and the J segment 3 bases; nucleotides outside the gene matches: 5. CDR3 residues: CASSLTGGQDYGYTF. In nucleotides, the CDR3 is TGCGCCAGCAGCTTGACAGGGGGGCAAGACTATGGCTACACCTTC.

This clonotype was picked up a small number of times. This chain links TRBV10-3 with TRBJ2-5, with 7 bases lining up with TRBD2. Germline assignment: CDR1 ENHRY and CDR2 SYGVKD. The CDR3 has 13 amino acids. After removal of 4 bases from V and 4 bases from J, the junction contained 3 bases not matched to a gene. CDR3 sequence reads: CAISGSSGETQYF. As DNA, the CDR3 is TGTGCCATCAGTGGCTCTAGCGGAGAGACCCAGTACTTC.

This clonotype has at least ten counts. The V and J genes are TRBV12-3 or TRBV12-4 and TRBJ2-5; 8 nucleotides line up with TRBD1. This CDR3 has 13 residues. The J segment lost 5 bases and the V segment lost 5 bases, leaving 4 bases of the junction unmatched. CDR3 nucleotides: TGTGCCAGCAGTCCGACAGGGGTGGAGACCCAGTACTTC. Protein: CASSPTGVETQYF.

This clonotype occurred a few times. The genes are TRBV2 and TRBJ2-7, with TRBD1 matching over 8 bases. Germline trimming cut 11 bases from V and 5 bases from J; bases unmatched to any gene: 20. The CDR3 is 16 amino acids. Germline lookup yields CDR1 SNHLY and CDR2 FYNNEI. CDR3: CARDNSGTGVGDEQYF. CDR3 coding DNA: TGTGCCCGGGACAATTCCGGGACAGGCGTGGGGGACGAGCAGTACTTC.

This clonotype was found a few times. The chain carries TRBV5-1 and TRBJ2-4, with 11 nucleotides matching TRBD1. Unmatched junction bases numbered 6, after V lost 1 base and J lost 6 bases. Germline V lookup: CDR1 SGHRS, CDR2 YFSETQ. The CDR3 loop spans 16 amino acids. The CDR3 DNA sequence: TGCGCCAGCAGCTTGTGGACAGGGGGCGCGGGAAACATTCAGTACTTC. Encoded protein: CASSLWTGGAGNIQYF. Using reference TRBV5-1 and TRBJ2-4 for the parts outside the CDR3, the full variable domain is KAGVTQTPRYLIKTRGQQVTLSCSPISGHRSVSWYQQTPGQGLQFLFEYFSETQRNKGNFPGRFSGRQFSNSRSEMNVSTLELGDSALYLCASSLWTGGAGNIQYFGAGTRLSVL.

The J gene is TRBJ2-2, the V gene TRBV24-1, with a possible D match to TRBD1 (5 bases). CDR3 length: 16 amino acids. Germline V gene sequence: CDR1 KGHDR, CDR2 SFDVKD. V was clipped by 1 base and J by 3 bases, with 11 bases between them. The CDR3 is CATSDFGLGDTGELFF. The CDR3 DNA reads as TGTGCCACCAGTGATTTTGGGCTAGGGGACACCGGGGAGCTGTTTTTT.

The V and J genes are TRBV18 and TRBJ2-4; D is undetermined. The CDR3 length is 14 residues. V was clipped by 2 bases and J by 1 base, with 6 bases between them. The germline CDR1 and CDR2 sequences are KGHSH and LQKENI. Here the CDR3 DNA reads TGTGCCAGCTCACCAGATGAGGCCAAAAACATTCAGTACTTC. This encodes CASSPDEAKNIQYF. The full variable domain, its missing parts supplied by reference TRBV18 and TRBJ2-4, is NAGVMQNPRHLVRRRGQEARLRCSPMKGHSHVYWYRQLPEEGLKFMVYLQKENIIDESGMPKERFSAEFPKEGPSILRIQQVVRGDSAAYFCASSPDEAKNIQYFGAGTRLSVL.

This clonotype was detected only a few times. The chain couples TRBV7-7 to TRBJ2-2; D is uncertain. V was pared by 1 base and J by 7 bases, with 7 bases between. Germline CDR1 and CDR2: SSHAT and FNYEAQ (reference sequence). The CDR3 totals 13 residues. The CDR3 DNA is TGTGCCAGCAGCTTAGAACGGGTCGGGGAGCTGTTTTTT. Its translation is CASSLERVGELFF. Full variable domain (missing parts from reference TRBV7-7 and TRBJ2-2): GAGVSQSPRYKVTKRGQDVTLRCDPISSHATLYWYQQALGQGPEFLTYFNYEAQPDKSGLPSDRFSAERPEGSISTLTIQRTEQRDSAMYRCASSLERVGELFFGEGSRLTVL.

The rearrangement uses TRBV10-3 and TRBJ2-7; D is possibly TRBD1 or TRBD2 (6 bases each). The germline CDR1 and CDR2 sequences are ENHRY and SYGVKD. Trimming took 0 bases from V and 4 from J, leaving 22 bases between them. CDR3 length equals 18 residues. CDR3 protein: CAISESLQGLTTIYEQYF. The CDR3 DNA reads as TGTGCCATCAGTGAGTCGTTACAGGGACTTACGACGATTTACGAGCAGTACTTC.

There are many counts of this clonotype. The V gene is TRBV7-2, the J gene TRBJ2-7; D perhaps matches TRBD1 (6 bases). Germline CDR1 reads SGHTA; CDR2 reads FQGNSA. Trimming stripped 8 bases from V and 1 base from J, with 12 bases between. The CDR3 sequence is 13 residues long. This CDR3 reads CASEGDGSYEQYF. The CDR3 nucleotides are TGTGCCAGCGAGGGGGACGGTTCCTACGAGCAGTACTTC.

The table lists this clonotype with many counts. V gene TRBV20-1 combines with J gene TRBJ2-3, with 7 nucleotides matching TRBD1. Germline V gives CDR1 DFQATT, CDR2 SNEGSKA (reference sequence). J was trimmed by 2 bases and V by 2 bases; bases with no gene match: 7. The CDR3 length is 15 residues. CDR3 sequence: CSARTWDSHTDTQYF. In nucleotides, the CDR3 is TGCAGTGCTAGAACCTGGGACAGCCACACAGATACGCAGTATTTT.

This clonotype was picked up many times. The V gene is TRBV21-1, the J gene TRBJ2-4; the DNA was not compared with TRBD1, the D call given in the table. TRBV21-1 is listed as a pseudogene. The CDR3 spans 12 residues. The DNA of the CDR3 is TGTGCCAGCGGGACAGCCAAAAACATTCAGTACTTC. Encoded protein: CASGTAKNIQYF.

The chain is built from TRBV10-2 and TRBJ2-2; 9 bases align to TRBD1. The ends lost 5 bases at V and 5 bases at J; junction bases unmatched: 3. The CDR3 consists of 14 residues. Germline V gene lookup returns CDR1 WSHSY and CDR2 SAAADI. Here the CDR3 DNA reads TGCGCCAGCAGTACAGGGGGCTGGACCGGGGAGCTGTTTTTT. Its translation: CASSTGGWTGELFF.

This clonotype was counted ten times or more. The chain links TRBV2 to TRBJ2-5; TRBD1 aligns across 10 bases. V lost 1 base, J lost 7 bases, and 9 bases stayed unmatched. From germline, CDR1 is SNHLY and CDR2 FYNNEI. The CDR3 contains 16 residues. The CDR3 sequence: CASSEEGTGAGRTQYF. The CDR3 DNA sequence: TGTGCCAGCAGTGAAGAAGGGACAGGGGCGGGCCGGACCCAGTACTTC.

Many counts were recorded for this clonotype. J is TRBJ2-7 and V is TRBV7-9; D may be TRBD2 (7 bases). The CDR3 is 16 residues long. Trimming took off 1 base at V and 2 bases at J, with 15 bases between the two ends. The V gene's germline CDR1 is SEHNR and CDR2 FQNEAQ (reference sequence). The CDR3 here is CASSLGGGHGPYEQYF. In DNA, the CDR3 is TGTGCCAGCAGCTTAGGGGGGGGACATGGTCCCTACGAGCAGTACTTC.

This clonotype showed up just a few times. This chain connects TRBV11-3 to TRBJ2-5; D is unresolved. Germline CDR1 and CDR2: SGHNT and YENEEA. The CDR3 length is 16 residues. Trimming removed 0 bases at V and 4 bases at J, with 15 bases between. CDR3: CASSLEGSSSSETQYF. The CDR3, as DNA: TGTGCCAGCAGCTTAGAGGGCAGCTCAAGCTCAGAGACCCAGTACTTC.

This chain links TRBV3-1 with TRBJ2-3, with 9 bases identical to TRBD1. The ends lost 6 bases at V and 4 bases at J; junction bases unmatched: 8. This CDR3 is 15 amino acids long. Per the germline V gene, CDR1 is LGHDT and CDR2 is YNNKEL (reference sequence). As DNA, the CDR3 is TGTGCCAGCAGTCCTACCGGGACAGGGTCAGATACGCAGTATTTT. This encodes CASSPTGTGSDTQYF.

This clonotype was detected ten times or more. The chain employs TRBV24-1 and TRBJ2-5, with D hard to call. This CDR3 spans 11 amino acids. CDR1 is KGHDR and CDR2 is SFDVKD in the germline V gene. The V and J ends lost 4 bases and 4 bases respectively, with 3 bases between them. This CDR3 is CATSEGETQYF. The CDR3 coding sequence is TGTGCCACCAGTGAAGGAGAGACCCAGTACTTC.

The chain recombines TRBV15 with TRBJ2-5, with D unresolved. The germline V gene has CDR1 LNHNV and CDR2 YYDKDF (reference sequence). Trimming stripped 4 bases from V and 1 base from J, with 1 base between. This CDR3 comprises 11 residues. The CDR3 bases are TGTGCCACCAGCACCCAAGAGACCCAGTACTTC. Translated, it gives CATSTQETQYF. Supplemented by reference TRBV15 and TRBJ2-5, the full variable domain reads DAMVIQNPRYQVTQFGKPVTLSCSQTLNHNVMYWYQQKSSQAPKLLFHYYDKDFNNEADTPDNFQSRRPNTSFCFLDIRSPGLGDTAMYLCATSTQETQYFGPGTRLLVL.